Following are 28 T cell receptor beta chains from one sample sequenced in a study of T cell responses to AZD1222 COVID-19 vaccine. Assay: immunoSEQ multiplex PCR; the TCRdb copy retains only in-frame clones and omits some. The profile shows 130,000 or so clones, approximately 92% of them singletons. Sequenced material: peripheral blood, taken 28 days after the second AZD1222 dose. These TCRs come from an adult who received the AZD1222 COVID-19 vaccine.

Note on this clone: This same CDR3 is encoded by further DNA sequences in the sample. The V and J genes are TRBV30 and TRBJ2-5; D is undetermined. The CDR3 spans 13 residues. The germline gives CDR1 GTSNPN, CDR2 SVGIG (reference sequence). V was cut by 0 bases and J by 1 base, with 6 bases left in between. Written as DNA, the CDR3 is TGTGCCTGGAGTGTCGGAGTCCAAGAGACCCAGTACTTC. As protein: CAWSVGVQETQYF.

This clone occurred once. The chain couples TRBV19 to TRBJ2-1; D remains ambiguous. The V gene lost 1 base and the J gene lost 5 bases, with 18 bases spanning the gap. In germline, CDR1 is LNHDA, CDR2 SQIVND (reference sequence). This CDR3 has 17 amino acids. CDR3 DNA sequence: TGTGCCAGTAGTATAGGAGACGGTCGCCCAGCCCACAATGAGCAGTTCTTC. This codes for CASSIGDGRPAHNEQFF. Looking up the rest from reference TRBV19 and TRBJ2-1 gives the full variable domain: DGGITQSPKYLFRKEGQNVTLSCEQNLNHDAMYWYRQDPGQGLRLIYYSQIVNDFQKGDIAEGYSVSREKKESFPLTVTSAQKNPTAFYLCASSIGDGRPAHNEQFFGPGTRLTVL.

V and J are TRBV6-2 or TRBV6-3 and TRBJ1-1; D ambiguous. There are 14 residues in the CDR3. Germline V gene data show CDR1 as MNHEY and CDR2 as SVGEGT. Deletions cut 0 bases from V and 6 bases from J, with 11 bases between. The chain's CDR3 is CASSYSRSGAEAFF. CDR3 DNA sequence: TGTGCCAGCAGTTACTCGAGGTCGGGAGCTGAAGCTTTCTTT.

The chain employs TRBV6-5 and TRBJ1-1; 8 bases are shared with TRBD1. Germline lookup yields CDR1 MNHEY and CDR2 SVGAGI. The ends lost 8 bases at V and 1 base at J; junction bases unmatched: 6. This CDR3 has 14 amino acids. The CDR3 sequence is CASRAGGSNTEAFF. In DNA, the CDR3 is TGTGCCAGCCGGGCAGGGGGCTCGAACACTGAAGCTTTCTTT.

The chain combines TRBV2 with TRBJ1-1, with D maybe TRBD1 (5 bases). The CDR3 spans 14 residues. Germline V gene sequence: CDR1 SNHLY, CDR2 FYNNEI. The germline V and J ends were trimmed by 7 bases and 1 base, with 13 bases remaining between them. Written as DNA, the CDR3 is TGTGCCAGCACCTATAGCGGGACGAACACTGAAGCTTTCTTT. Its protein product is CASTYSGTNTEAFF.

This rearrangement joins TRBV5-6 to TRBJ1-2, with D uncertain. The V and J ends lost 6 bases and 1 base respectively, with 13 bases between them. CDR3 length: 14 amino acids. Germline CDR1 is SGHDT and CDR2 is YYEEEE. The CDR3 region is CASTPTGYNYGYTF. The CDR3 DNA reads TGTGCCAGCACCCCTACCGGGTATAACTATGGCTACACCTTC.

The DNA for the CDR3 is TGTGCCAGCAGCGTAGCCCTAGCGGGGTACAATGAGCAGTTCTTC. Translated, it gives CASSVALAGYNEQFF. The gene calls are TRBV9 and TRBJ2-1; TRBD2 aligns across 9 bases. V lost 0 bases to trimming and J lost 4 bases; unmatched junction nucleotides: 2. The length of the CDR3 is 15 residues. Germline V gene data show CDR1 as SGDLS and CDR2 as YYNGEE.

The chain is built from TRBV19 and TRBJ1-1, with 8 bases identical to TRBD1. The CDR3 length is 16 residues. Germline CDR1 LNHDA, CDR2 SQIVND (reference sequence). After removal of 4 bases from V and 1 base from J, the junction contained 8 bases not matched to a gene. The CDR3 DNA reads TGTGCCAGTAGTACAGGGGGCAGTGGACGGAACACTGAAGCTTTCTTT. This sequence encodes CASSTGGSGRNTEAFF. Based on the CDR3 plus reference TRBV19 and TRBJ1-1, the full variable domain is DGGITQSPKYLFRKEGQNVTLSCEQNLNHDAMYWYRQDPGQGLRLIYYSQIVNDFQKGDIAEGYSVSREKKESFPLTVTSAQKNPTAFYLCASSTGGSGRNTEAFFGQGTRLTVV.

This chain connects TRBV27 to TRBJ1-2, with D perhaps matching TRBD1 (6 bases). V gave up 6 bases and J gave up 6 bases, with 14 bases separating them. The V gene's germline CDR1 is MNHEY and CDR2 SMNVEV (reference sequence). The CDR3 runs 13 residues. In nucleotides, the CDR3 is TGTGCCAGCAGCTACGGACAGTGGGATGGCTACACCTTC. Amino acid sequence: CASSYGQWDGYTF.

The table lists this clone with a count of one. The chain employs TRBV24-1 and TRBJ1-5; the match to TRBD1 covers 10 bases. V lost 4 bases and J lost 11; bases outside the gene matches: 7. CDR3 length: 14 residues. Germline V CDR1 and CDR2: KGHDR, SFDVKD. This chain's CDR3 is CATSEAGTGVAQHF. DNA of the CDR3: TGTGCCACCAGTGAGGCCGGGACAGGGGTGGCCCAGCATTTT.

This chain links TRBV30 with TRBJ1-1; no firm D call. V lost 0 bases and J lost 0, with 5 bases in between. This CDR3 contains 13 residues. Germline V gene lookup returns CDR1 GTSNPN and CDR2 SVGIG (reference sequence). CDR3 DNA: TGTGCCTGGAGTGTCCATATGAACACTGAAGCTTTCTTT. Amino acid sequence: CAWSVHMNTEAFF.

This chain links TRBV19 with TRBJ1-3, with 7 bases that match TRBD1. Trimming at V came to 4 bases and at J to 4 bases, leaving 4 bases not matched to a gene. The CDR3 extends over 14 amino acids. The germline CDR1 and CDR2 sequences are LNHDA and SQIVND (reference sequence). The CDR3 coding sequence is TGTGCCAGTAGTAAACAGGGGATGGGAAACACCATATATTTT. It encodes CASSKQGMGNTIYF.

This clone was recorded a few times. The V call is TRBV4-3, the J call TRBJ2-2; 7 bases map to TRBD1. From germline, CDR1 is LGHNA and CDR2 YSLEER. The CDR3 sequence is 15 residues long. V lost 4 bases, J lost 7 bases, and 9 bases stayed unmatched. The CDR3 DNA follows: TGCGCCAGCAGCCGAGGGACAGAATACAACGGGGAGCTGTTTTTT. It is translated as CASSRGTEYNGELFF.

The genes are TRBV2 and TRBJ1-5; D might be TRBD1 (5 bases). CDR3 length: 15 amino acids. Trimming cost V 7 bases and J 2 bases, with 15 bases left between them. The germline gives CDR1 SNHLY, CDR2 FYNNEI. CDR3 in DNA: TGTGCCAGCACCCCTGATCAGGGAGGCAATCAGCCCCAGCATTTT. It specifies CASTPDQGGNQPQHF.

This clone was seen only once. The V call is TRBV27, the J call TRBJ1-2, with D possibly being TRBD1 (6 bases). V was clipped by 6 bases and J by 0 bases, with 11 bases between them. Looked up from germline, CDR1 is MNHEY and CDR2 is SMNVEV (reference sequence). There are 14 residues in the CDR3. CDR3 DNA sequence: TGTGCCAGCAGGCTACAGGGTTCTAACTATGGCTACACCTTC. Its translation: CASRLQGSNYGYTF.

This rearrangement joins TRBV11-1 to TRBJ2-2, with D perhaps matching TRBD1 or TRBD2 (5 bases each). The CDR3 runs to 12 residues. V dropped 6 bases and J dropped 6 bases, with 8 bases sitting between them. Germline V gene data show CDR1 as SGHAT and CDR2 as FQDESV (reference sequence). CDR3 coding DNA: TGTGCCAGCAGACAGGAGGCCGGGGAGCTGTTTTTT. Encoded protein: CASRQEAGELFF.

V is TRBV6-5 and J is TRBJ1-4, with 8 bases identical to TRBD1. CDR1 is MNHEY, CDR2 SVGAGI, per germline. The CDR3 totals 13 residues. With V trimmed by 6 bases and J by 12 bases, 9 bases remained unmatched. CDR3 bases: TGTGCCAGCAGCGACCGGACAGGGTGGGAACTGTTTTTT. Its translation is CASSDRTGWELFF.

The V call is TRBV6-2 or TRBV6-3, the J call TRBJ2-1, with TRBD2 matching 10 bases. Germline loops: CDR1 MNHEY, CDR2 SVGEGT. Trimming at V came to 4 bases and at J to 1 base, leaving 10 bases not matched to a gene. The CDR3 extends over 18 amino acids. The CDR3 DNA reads TGTGCCAGCAGTTTGGAAATAGCGGGAGGTGGATCCTACAATGAGCAGTTCTTC. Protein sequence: CASSLEIAGGGSYNEQFF.

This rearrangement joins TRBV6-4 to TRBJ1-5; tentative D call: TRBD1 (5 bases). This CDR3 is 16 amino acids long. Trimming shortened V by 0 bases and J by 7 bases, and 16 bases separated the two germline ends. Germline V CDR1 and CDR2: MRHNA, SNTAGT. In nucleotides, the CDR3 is TGTGCCAGCAGTGACTCCCTTCAGGGTCTGGGGCAGCCCCAGCATTTT. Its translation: CASSDSLQGLGQPQHF.

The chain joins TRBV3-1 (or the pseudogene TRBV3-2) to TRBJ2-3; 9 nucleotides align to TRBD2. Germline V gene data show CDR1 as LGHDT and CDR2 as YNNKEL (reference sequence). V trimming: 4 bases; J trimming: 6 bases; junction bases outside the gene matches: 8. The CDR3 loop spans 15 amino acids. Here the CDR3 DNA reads TGTGCCAGCAGCCGACTCGCGGGGGGGCGGGATACGCAGTATTTT. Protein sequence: CASSRLAGGRDTQYF.

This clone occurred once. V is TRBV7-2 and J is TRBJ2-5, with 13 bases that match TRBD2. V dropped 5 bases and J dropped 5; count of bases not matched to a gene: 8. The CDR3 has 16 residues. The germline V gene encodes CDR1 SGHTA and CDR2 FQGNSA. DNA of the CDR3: TGTGCCAGCAGCGTAACTAGCGGGAGGGCCCGGGAGACCCAGTACTTC. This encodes CASSVTSGRARETQYF.

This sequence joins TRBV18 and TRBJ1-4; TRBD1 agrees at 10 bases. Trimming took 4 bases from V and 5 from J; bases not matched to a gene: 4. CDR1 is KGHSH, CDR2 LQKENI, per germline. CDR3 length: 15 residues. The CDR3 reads CASSQPTGGNEKLFF. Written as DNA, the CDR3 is TGTGCCAGCTCACAGCCGACAGGGGGCAATGAAAAACTGTTTTTT.

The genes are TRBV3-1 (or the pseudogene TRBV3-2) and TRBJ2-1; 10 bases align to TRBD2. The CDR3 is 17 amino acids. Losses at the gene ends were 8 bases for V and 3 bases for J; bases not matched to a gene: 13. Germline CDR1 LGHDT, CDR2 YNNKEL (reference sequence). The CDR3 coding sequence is TGTGCCAGCCGGTCAGGTTTAGCGGGGGGCAGCTACAATGAGCAGTTCTTC. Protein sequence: CASRSGLAGGSYNEQFF.

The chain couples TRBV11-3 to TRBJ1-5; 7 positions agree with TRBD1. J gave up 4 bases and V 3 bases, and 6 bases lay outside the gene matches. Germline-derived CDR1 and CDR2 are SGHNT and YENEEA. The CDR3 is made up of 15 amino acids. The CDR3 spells CASSFVTGKNQPQHF. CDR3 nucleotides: TGTGCCAGCAGCTTCGTGACAGGGAAGAATCAGCCCCAGCATTTT.

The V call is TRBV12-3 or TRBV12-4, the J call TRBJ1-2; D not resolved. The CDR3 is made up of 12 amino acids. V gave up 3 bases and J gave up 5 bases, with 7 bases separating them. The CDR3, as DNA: TGTGCCAGCAGTTTTCCGGGGTATGGCTACACCTTC. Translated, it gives CASSFPGYGYTF.

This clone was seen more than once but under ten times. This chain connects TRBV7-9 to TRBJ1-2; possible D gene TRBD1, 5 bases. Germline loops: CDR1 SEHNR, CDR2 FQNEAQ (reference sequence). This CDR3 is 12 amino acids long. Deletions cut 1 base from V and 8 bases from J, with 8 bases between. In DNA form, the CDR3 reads TGTGCCAGCAGCTTAGGAGGGGAGGGCTACACCTTC. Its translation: CASSLGGEGYTF.

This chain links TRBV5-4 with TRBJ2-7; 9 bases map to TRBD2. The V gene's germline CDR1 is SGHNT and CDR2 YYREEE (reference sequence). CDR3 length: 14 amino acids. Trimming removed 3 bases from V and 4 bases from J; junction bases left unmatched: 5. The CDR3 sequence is CASSSTSGSYEQYV. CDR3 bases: TGTGCCAGCAGCTCGACTAGCGGAAGTTACGAGCAGTACGTC.

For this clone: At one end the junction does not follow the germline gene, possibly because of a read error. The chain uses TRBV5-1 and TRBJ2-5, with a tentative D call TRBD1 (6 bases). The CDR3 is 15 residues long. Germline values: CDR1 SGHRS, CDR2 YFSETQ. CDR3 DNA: TGCGCCAGCAGGTTGGGGGCAGTATTCCAAGAGACCCAGTACTTC. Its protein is CASRLGAVFQETQYF.